A selection of T cell receptor beta chains follows, all from one sample in a study of T cell responses to AZD1222 COVID-19 vaccine. Clones were sequenced by immunoSEQ multiplex PCR, and TCRdb holds only the in-frame ones, with some missing. The sample contains over 120,000 clones, approximately 90% of which appear only once. The sequences come from peripheral blood, collected on day 0 of AZD1222 vaccination. The receptors stem from an adult in good health. Each CDR3 is given with its conserved first and last residue. A D gene is named only where the DNA matches it firmly. Size is omitted from some rows. Given values are once, few, many or a class for expanded clones.

V: TRBV4-1; J: TRBJ2-7; D: TRBD2; size: -; DNA: TGCGCCAGCAGCCAGGCTATTCTAGCGGGAGGAGAGCAGTACTTC; CDR3: CASSQAILAGGEQYF
V: TRBV5-1; J: TRBJ2-3; D: TRBD2; size: -; DNA: TGCGCCAGCAGCGGAAAGGGACTAGCGGGAACAGATACGCAGTATTTT; CDR3: CASSGKGLAGTDTQYF
V: TRBV19; J: TRBJ1-1; D: -; size: -; DNA: TGTGCCAGTAGTATAGAAAGGGTAAGACAGATGAACACTGAAGCTTTCTTT; CDR3: CASSIERVRQMNTEAFF
V: TRBV28; J: TRBJ1-1; D: -; size: -; DNA: TGTGCCAGCAGTTCGCCCGGGACGCGAGAAGCTTTCTTT; CDR3: CASSSPGTREAFF
V: TRBV5-4; J: TRBJ1-1; D: -; size: -; DNA: TGTGCCAGCAGCTTGCAGGGAAACACTGAAGCTTTCTTT; CDR3: CASSLQGNTEAFF
V: TRBV27; J: TRBJ2-2; D: -; size: -; DNA: TGTGCCAGCAGTTTTCAGGGGACTAACACCGGGGAGCTGTTTTTT; CDR3: CASSFQGTNTGELFF
V: TRBV24-1; J: TRBJ1-5; D: -; size: once; DNA: TGTGCCACCAGCCAAGGAAGCAATCAGCCCCAGCATTTT; CDR3: CATSQGSNQPQHF
V: TRBV14; J: TRBJ2-1; D: TRBD2; size: -; DNA: TGTGCCAGCAGCCAAGATTCTAGCGGGAGGAAGTCCTACAATGAGCAGTTCTTC; CDR3: CASSQDSSGRKSYNEQFF
V: TRBV6-5; J: TRBJ2-7; D: TRBD2; size: -; DNA: TGTGCCAGCAGGGCCTATAGCGGGGGGCTCTACGAGCAGTACTTC; CDR3: CASRAYSGGLYEQYF
V: TRBV5-4; J: TRBJ1-2; D: TRBD1; size: -; DNA: TGTGCCAGCAGCTTTCGACAGGGGGCGCGACATAACTATGGCTACACCTTC; CDR3: CASSFRQGARHNYGYTF
V: TRBV27; J: TRBJ1-5; D: -; size: few; DNA: TGTGCCAGCAGCCCGATTTATAGCAATCAGCCCCAGCATTTT; CDR3: CASSPIYSNQPQHF
V: TRBV9; J: TRBJ2-7; D: -; size: few; DNA: TGTGCCAGCAGCGCGGGGGGCAGGGCCTACGAGCAGTACTTC; CDR3: CASSAGGRAYEQYF
V: TRBV7-9; J: TRBJ1-1; D: -; size: -; DNA: TGTGCCAGCAGCTTAGCCGGGGCAGGGTCCGGCACTGAAGCTTTCTTT; CDR3: CASSLAGAGSGTEAFF
V: TRBV30; J: TRBJ2-1; D: TRBD2; size: once; DNA: TGTGCCTGGAGTGTTTCGTCCAGCGGGAGGAAGGAGCAGTTCTTC; CDR3: CAWSVSSSGRKEQFF
V: TRBV27; J: TRBJ1-6; D: -; size: -; DNA: TGTGCCAGCAGTTTATTAACTGTTTATAATTCACCCCTCCACTTT; CDR3: CASSLLTVYNSPLHF
V: TRBV3-1/TRBV3-2; J: TRBJ1-1; D: -; size: -; DNA: TGTGCCAGCAGCCAAGATCTTGGGGGCACTGAAGCTTTCTTT; CDR3: CASSQDLGGTEAFF
V: TRBV30; J: TRBJ1-2; D: TRBD1; size: -; DNA: TGTGCCTGGATGGACAGGATTGACGGCTACACCTTC; CDR3: CAWMDRIDGYTF
V: TRBV28; J: TRBJ1-2; D: -; size: -; DNA: TGTGCCAGCAGCACCGGGATTTTCTATGGCTACACCTTC; CDR3: CASSTGIFYGYTF
V: TRBV11-1; J: TRBJ2-2; D: TRBD2; size: -; DNA: TGTGCCAGCAGCCCTGGACTAGCGGGAACGATCGGGGAGCTGTTTTTT; CDR3: CASSPGLAGTIGELFF
V: TRBV6-5; J: TRBJ2-1; D: -; size: -; DNA: TGTGCCAGTAGGACCGCCTACAATGAGCAGTTCTTC; CDR3: CASRTAYNEQFF
V: TRBV7-9; J: TRBJ2-2; D: TRBD2; size: few; DNA: TGTGCCAGCAGCTGGACTAGCGGGGGCTTGGTCGGGGAGCTGTTTTTT; CDR3: CASSWTSGGLVGELFF
V: TRBV23-1; J: TRBJ1-3; D: TRBD1; size: few; DNA: TGCGCCGAGAACCCCGGGACAGCCTCTGGAAACACCATATATTTT; CDR3: CAENPGTASGNTIYF
V: TRBV4-1; J: TRBJ2-3; D: TRBD2; size: -; DNA: TGCGCCAGCAGCCAGGCCGGGGGGACAGATACGCAGTATTTT; CDR3: CASSQAGGTDTQYF
V: TRBV30; J: TRBJ1-4; D: -; size: -; DNA: TGTGCCTGGGGCGTTGGCGGAGAGGAAAAACTGTTTTTT; CDR3: CAWGVGGEEKLFF
V: TRBV3-1/TRBV3-2; J: TRBJ2-2; D: TRBD2; size: -; DNA: TGTGCCAGCAGCCCCCCTAAAGGTCTAGCGGGGTTGAACACCGGGGAGCTGTTTTTT; CDR3: CASSPPKGLAGLNTGELFF
V: TRBV5-8; J: TRBJ1-5; D: -; size: -; DNA: TGTGCCAGCAGCTTGTCCTACGGGGGGAATCAGCCCCAGCATTTT; CDR3: CASSLSYGGNQPQHF
V: TRBV19; J: TRBJ2-3; D: -; size: -; DNA: TGTGCCAGTAACGAGTTGGTGGGAGATACGCAGTATTTT; CDR3: CASNELVGDTQYF
V: TRBV11-2; J: TRBJ2-7; D: -; size: -; DNA: TGTGCCAGCAGCATGGACTCAGTTCTCTACGAGCAGTACTTC; CDR3: CASSMDSVLYEQYF
V: TRBV18; J: TRBJ1-1; D: TRBD1; size: -; DNA: TGTGCCAGCTGCCCGGGACAGATTGCGAACACTGAAGCTTTCTTT; CDR3: CASCPGQIANTEAFF
V: TRBV7-9; J: TRBJ1-4; D: -; size: -; DNA: TGTGCCAGCAGCTTCTCCGGGCGCCGGGAAAAACTGTTTTTT; CDR3: CASSFSGRREKLFF
V: TRBV2; J: TRBJ2-1; D: TRBD1; size: -; DNA: TGTGCCAGCAGTGAAGAGGGACAGGCTTCCTACAATGAGCAGTTCTTC; CDR3: CASSEEGQASYNEQFF